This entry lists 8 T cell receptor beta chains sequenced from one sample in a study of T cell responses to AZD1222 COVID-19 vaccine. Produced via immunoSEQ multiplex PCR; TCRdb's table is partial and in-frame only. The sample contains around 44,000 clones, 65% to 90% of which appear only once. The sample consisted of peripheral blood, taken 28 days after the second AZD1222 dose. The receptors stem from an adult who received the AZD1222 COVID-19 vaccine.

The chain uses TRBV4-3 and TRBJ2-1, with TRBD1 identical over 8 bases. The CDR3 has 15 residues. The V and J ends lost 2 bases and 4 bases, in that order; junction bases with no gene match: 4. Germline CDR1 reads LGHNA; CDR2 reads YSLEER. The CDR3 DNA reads TGCGCCAGCAGCCAACCAGGGGGCGGATACAATGAGCAGTTCTTC. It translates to CASSQPGGGYNEQFF.

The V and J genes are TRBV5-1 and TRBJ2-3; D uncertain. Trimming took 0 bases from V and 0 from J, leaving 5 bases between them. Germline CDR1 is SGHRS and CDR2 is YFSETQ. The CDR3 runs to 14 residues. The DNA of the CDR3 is TGCGCCAGCAGCTTGGGGCCAAGCACAGATACGCAGTATTTT. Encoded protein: CASSLGPSTDTQYF.

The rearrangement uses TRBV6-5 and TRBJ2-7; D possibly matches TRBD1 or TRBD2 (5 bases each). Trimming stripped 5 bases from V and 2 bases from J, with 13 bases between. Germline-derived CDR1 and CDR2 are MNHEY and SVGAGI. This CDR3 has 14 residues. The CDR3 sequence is CASSPPGPAYEQYF. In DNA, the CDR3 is TGTGCCAGCAGTCCCCCGGGACCGGCCTACGAGCAGTACTTC.

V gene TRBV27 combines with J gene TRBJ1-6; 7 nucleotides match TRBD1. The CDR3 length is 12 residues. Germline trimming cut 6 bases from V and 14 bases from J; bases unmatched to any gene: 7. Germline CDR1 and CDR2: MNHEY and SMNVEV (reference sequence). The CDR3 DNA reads TGTGCCAGCAGGGAGGGGGCGAGGGCCCTCCACTTT. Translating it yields CASREGARALHF.

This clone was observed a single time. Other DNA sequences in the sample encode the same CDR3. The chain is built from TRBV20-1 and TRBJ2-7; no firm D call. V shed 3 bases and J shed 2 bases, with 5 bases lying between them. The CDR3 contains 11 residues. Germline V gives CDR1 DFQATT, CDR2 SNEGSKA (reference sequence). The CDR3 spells CSARTTYEQYF. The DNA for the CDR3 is TGCAGTGCTAGGACCACCTACGAGCAGTACTTC.

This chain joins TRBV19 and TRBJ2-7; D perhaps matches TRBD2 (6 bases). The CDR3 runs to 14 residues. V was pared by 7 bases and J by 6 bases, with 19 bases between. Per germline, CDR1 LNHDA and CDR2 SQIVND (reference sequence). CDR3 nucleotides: TGTGCCAGTACCTCGGGGGTGGTTTCCGGCGAGCAGTACTTC. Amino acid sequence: CASTSGVVSGEQYF. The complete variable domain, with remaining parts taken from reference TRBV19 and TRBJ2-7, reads DGGITQSPKYLFRKEGQNVTLSCEQNLNHDAMYWYRQDPGQGLRLIYYSQIVNDFQKGDIAEGYSVSREKKESFPLTVTSAQKNPTAFYLCASTSGVVSGEQYFGPGTRLTVT.

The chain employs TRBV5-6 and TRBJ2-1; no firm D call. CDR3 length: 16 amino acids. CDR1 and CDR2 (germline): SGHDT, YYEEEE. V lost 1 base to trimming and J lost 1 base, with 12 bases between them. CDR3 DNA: TGTGCCAGCAGCTTGATGTCGGGCAGATCCTACAATGAGCAGTTCTTC. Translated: CASSLMSGRSYNEQFF. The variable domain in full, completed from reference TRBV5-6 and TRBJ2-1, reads DAGVTQSPTHLIKTRGQQVTLRCSPKSGHDTVSWYQQALGQGPQFIFQYYEEEERQRGNFPDRFSGHQFPNYSSELNVNALLLGDSALYLCASSLMSGRSYNEQFFGPGTRLTVL.

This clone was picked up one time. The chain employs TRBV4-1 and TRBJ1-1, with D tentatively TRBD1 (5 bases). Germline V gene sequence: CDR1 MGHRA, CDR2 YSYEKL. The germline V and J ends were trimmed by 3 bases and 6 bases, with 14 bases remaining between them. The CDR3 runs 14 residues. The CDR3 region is CASSQPTEGPEAFF. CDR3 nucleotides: TGCGCCAGCAGCCAGCCCACGGAGGGGCCTGAAGCTTTCTTT.